Detailed here is one T cell receptor (beta chain). What it binds is unknown. The data were obtained in a study of Ad26.COV2.S vaccination and SARS-CoV-2 variants. General study points: Analytic work on TCR breadth and depth might have understated the full extent of total T cell responses. In vaccinated individuals, spike-specific CD8+ and CD4+ T cell responses reportedly displayed substantial breadth.

TCRdb keeps only in-frame clones here, not all; method: immunoSEQ multiplex PCR. This sample has around 320,000 clones; more than 70% occur once, and the top ten carry 1.9%. Treatment specified: around 19 received Ad26.COV2.S at low or high dose, single or two shots; about 5 received placebo; per-sample allocation not given. The samples date from day 63 after the first vaccine or placebo injection. An 18-55-year-old adult in Boston served as donor. An Ad26 vector that expressed Wuhan-strain SARS-CoV-2 spike constituted the vaccine. Material: peripheral blood, obtained in a trial of Ad26.COV2.S vaccine versus placebo. This receptor was obtained from a person between 18 and 65 years old who received the Ad26.COV2.S COVID-19 vaccine or a placebo.

The CDR3 is CASSLTGRAEAFF. CDR3 bases: TGTGCCAGCAGCTTGACAGGGAGAGCTGAAGCTTTCTTT. This sequence joins TRBV5-6 and TRBJ1-1, with D perhaps TRBD1 (6 bases). V shed 1 base and J shed 6 bases, with 10 bases lying between them. CDR3 size: 13 residues. Germline V lookup: CDR1 SGHDT, CDR2 YYEEEE.